This T cell receptor beta chain was identified during a study of CD8+ T cells in alopecia areata. cDNA reverse transcribed from extracted RNA served as the sequencing template. Sequencing was performed with immunoSEQ multiplex PCR; in TCRdb, only in-frame clones are kept and a portion is missing. The sample records about 42,000 clones, roughly 90% being singletons. Points on this clone: As yet, its antigen is unknown.

Study results and caveats: Since there was just one nonresponder, nobody can yet say how baseline CD8+ expansion ties to response.

V was clipped by 7 bases and J by 1 base, with 9 bases between them. Germline V lookup: CDR1 SEHNR, CDR2 FQNEAQ (reference sequence). CDR3 length equals 13 residues. As for treatment: oral pan-JAK inhibitor, 5-10 mg twice daily. The specimen was CD8+ T cells sorted from blood, collected at week 24, from a patient treated with tofacitinib. This sequence joins TRBV7-9 and TRBJ2-3; D gene ambiguous. The clonotype comes from a human donor with alopecia areata. CDR3 DNA sequence: TGTGCCAGCACAGAAAGGGGCACAGATACGCAGTATTTT. Encoded protein: CASTERGTDTQYF.